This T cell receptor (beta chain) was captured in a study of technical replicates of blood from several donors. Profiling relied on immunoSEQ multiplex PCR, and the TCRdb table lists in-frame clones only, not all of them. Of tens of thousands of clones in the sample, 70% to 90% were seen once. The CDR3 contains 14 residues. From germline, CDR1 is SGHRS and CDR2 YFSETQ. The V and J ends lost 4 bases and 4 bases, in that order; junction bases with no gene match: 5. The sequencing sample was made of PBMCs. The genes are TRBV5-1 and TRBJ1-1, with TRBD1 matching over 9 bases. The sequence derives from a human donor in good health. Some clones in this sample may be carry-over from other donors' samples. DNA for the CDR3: TGCGCCAGCAGCAGGGACAGGGCGAGCACTGAAGCTTTCTTT. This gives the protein CASSRDRASTEAFF. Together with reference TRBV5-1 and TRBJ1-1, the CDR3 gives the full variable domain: KAGVTQTPRYLIKTRGQQVTLSCSPISGHRSVSWYQQTPGQGLQFLFEYFSETQRNKGNFPGRFSGRQFSNSRSEMNVSTLELGDSALYLCASSRDRASTEAFFGQGTRLTVV.